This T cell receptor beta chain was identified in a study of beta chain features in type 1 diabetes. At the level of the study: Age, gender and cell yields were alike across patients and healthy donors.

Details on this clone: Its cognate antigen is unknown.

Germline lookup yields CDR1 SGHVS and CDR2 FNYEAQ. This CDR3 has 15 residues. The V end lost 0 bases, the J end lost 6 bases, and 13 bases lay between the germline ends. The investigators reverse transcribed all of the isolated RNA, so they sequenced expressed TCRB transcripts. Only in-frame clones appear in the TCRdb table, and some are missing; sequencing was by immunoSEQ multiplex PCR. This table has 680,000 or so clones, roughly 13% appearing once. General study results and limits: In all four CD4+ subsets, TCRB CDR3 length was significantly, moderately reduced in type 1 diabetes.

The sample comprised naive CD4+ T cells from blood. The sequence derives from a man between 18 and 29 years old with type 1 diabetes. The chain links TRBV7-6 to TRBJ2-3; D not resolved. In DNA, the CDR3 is TGTGCCAGCAGCTTAGCAGAGAGCTTAGGCGATACGCAGTATTTT. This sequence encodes CASSLAESLGDTQYF.